Below are 14 T cell receptor beta chains sequenced from a single sample in a study of blood T cells in healthy people across ages. Using a J-beta primer mix together with a sample-barcoded 5' primer, a second PCR was run for roughly 6 to 11 cycles. TCRdb re-called the 5' RACE reads through MiXCR, storing one row per CDR3 protein. The sample lists 1.4 million or so distinct CDR3 sequences; roughly 43% were seen once. Sequenced: blood. The source is a woman between 18 and 29 years old in good health.

In its sample, this clonotype was seen a few times. The genes are TRBV4-3 and TRBJ2-3; D unclear. The CDR3 consists of 15 residues. Trimming left V 1 base short and J 2 bases short, with 10 bases between. The germline CDR1 and CDR2 sequences are LGHNA and YSLEER. CDR3 nucleotide sequence: TGCGCCAGCAGCCAAGGCACAACATTCACAGATACGCAGTATTTT. The encoded protein is CASSQGTTFTDTQYF.

Here the CDR3 DNA reads TGTGCCGTGGGGGGCAGGGGCAATCAGCCCCAGCATTTT. Its protein is CAVGGRGNQPQHF. The chain carries TRBV28 and TRBJ1-5, with D perhaps matching TRBD1 (6 bases). The ends were cut back, 11 bases at V and 2 bases at J, with 13 bases in the middle. From germline, CDR1 is MDHEN and CDR2 SYDVKM. CDR3 length: 13 amino acids.

V is TRBV5-1 and J is TRBJ1-1; TRBD1 is a possible D gene (6 bases). V dropped 0 bases and J dropped 1 base, with 16 bases sitting between them. This CDR3 contains 17 residues. CDR1 and CDR2 (germline): SGHRS, YFSETQ. CDR3 nucleotide sequence: TGCGCCAGCAGCTTGGCCGCGGGGCAGGGGAAGAACACTGAAGCTTTCTTT. Translation: CASSLAAGQGKNTEAFF.

The chain employs TRBV20-1 and TRBJ2-3; 12 bases map to TRBD2. Germline V gives CDR1 DFQATT, CDR2 SNEGSKA (reference sequence). The CDR3 has 15 amino acids. The V gene end was trimmed by 4 bases and the J gene end by 3 bases; junction bases not matched to a gene: 5. CDR3 amino acids: CSATGLAGRTDTQYF. The CDR3 DNA sequence: TGCAGTGCTACCGGACTAGCGGGAAGAACAGATACGCAGTATTTT.

The J gene is TRBJ2-3, the V gene TRBV5-1, with D perhaps TRBD2 (7 bases). Per germline, CDR1 SGHRS and CDR2 YFSETQ. The CDR3 has 18 residues. With 3 bases removed from V and 0 bases from J, the gap between germline ends came to 20 bases. CDR3 region: CASSSHGGLPTSTDTQYF. Here the CDR3 DNA reads TGCGCCAGCAGCTCCCACGGGGGGCTCCCTACTAGCACAGATACGCAGTATTTT.

In this sample, this clonotype turned up many times. The J gene is TRBJ2-3, the V gene TRBV25-1, with D perhaps being TRBD1 or TRBD2 (5 bases each). Germline V gene sequence: CDR1 MGHDK, CDR2 SYGVNS. The CDR3 runs 15 residues. V lost 4 bases and J lost 1, with 12 bases in between. The CDR3, as DNA: TGTGCCAGCAGTGGCCGGGACGGGGGCACAGATACGCAGTATTTT. As protein: CASSGRDGGTDTQYF.

For this clonotype: Sequence at one end of the junction differs from germline and may be a read error. The chain uses TRBV29-1 and TRBJ2-1, with 8 positions matching TRBD2. In germline, CDR1 is SQVTM, CDR2 ANQGSEA. The CDR3 has 15 amino acids. The CDR3 DNA follows: TGCAGCGTCTTCAAGCGGGAGAACTCCTACAATAAGCAGTTCTTC. Translation: CSVFKRENSYNKQFF.

The chain uses TRBV18 and TRBJ1-5; no firm D call. The length of the CDR3 is 12 residues. Germline-derived CDR1 and CDR2 are KGHSH and LQKENI. V lost 5 bases, J lost 3 bases, and 5 bases lay in between. The CDR3 DNA sequence: TGTGCCAGCTCAACAGCCAATCAGCCCCAGCATTTT. As protein: CASSTANQPQHF.

This clonotype was counted between two and nine times. The rearrangement joins TRBV7-2 to TRBJ2-6; D is uncertain. CDR3 size: 13 residues. Looked up from germline, CDR1 is SGHTA and CDR2 is FQGNSA. The V end was cut by 7 bases, the J end by 0 bases, with 4 bases between. The CDR3 sequence is CASKTSGANVLTF. CDR3 bases: TGTGCCAGCAAAACCTCTGGGGCCAACGTCCTGACTTTC.

This clonotype came up many times. The chain employs TRBV7-2 and TRBJ1-5; D unresolved. This CDR3 contains 16 residues. V gave up 2 bases and J gave up 0 bases, with 11 bases separating them. Germline V gene sequence: CDR1 SGHTA, CDR2 FQGNSA. The CDR3 is CASSLNSPNSNQPQHF. The CDR3 DNA reads TGTGCCAGCAGCTTAAACAGCCCGAATAGCAATCAGCCCCAGCATTTT.

The CDR3 region is CASSIGATGSNQPQHF. The CDR3, as DNA: TGTGCCAGTAGTATTGGGGCGACAGGAAGCAATCAGCCCCAGCATTTT. This chain links TRBV19 with TRBJ1-5, with a weak D call TRBD1 (6 bases). Germline CDR1 and CDR2: LNHDA and SQIVND (reference sequence). The ends were cut back, 3 bases at V and 1 base at J, with 13 bases in the middle. The CDR3 extends over 16 amino acids. The full variable domain, with the rest looked up from reference TRBV19 and TRBJ1-5, is DGGITQSPKYLFRKEGQNVTLSCEQNLNHDAMYWYRQDPGQGLRLIYYSQIVNDFQKGDIAEGYSVSREKKESFPLTVTSAQKNPTAFYLCASSIGATGSNQPQHFGDGTRLSIL.

This sequence joins TRBV6-2 or TRBV6-3 and TRBJ2-7; 9 bases match TRBD2. V was clipped by 3 bases and J by 3 bases; unmatched bases: 6. CDR1 is MNHEY and CDR2 is SVGEGT in the germline V gene. CDR3 length: 15 residues. CDR3 nucleotides: TGTGCCAGCAGTTATAGCGGGAGTCTGGTCTACGAGCAGTACTTC. Translated: CASSYSGSLVYEQYF.

The V and J genes are TRBV19 and TRBJ2-5, with D unresolved. The CDR3 runs to 13 residues. V lost 5 bases, J lost 0 bases, and 7 bases lay in between. Germline CDR1 reads LNHDA; CDR2 reads SQIVND (reference sequence). Here the CDR3 reads CASSERNQETQYF. CDR3 bases: TGTGCCAGTAGTGAACGTAACCAAGAGACCCAGTACTTC.

In its sample, this clonotype was seen many times. The chain recombines TRBV29-1 with TRBJ1-1; D is possibly TRBD1 (5 bases). The germline CDR1 and CDR2 sequences are SQVTM and ANQGSEA. V lost 4 bases to trimming and J lost 4 bases, with 7 bases between them. The CDR3 spans 11 residues. Here the CDR3 reads CSVGRGTEAFF. CDR3 sequence (DNA): TGCAGCGTTGGGAGGGGCACTGAAGCTTTCTTT.